A selection of T cell receptor beta chains follows, all from one sample in a study of blood T cell repertoires in COVID-19. Sequencing was performed with immunoSEQ multiplex PCR; in TCRdb, only in-frame clones are kept and a portion is missing. In the table there are a few hundred thousand clones, around 87% of which are singletons. Sequenced material: peripheral blood. These receptors were collected from a man between 60 and 75 years old with acute or convalescent COVID-19. CDR3s include the opening cysteine and the closing phenylalanine or tryptophan. A D gene is named only where the DNA matches it firmly. Part of the rows lack a size; the others show once, few, many or a class for expanded clones.

-	TRBV4-1	TRBJ2-7	-	TGCGCCAGCAGCCAAGACAGGAGGGGGGGGAGTTCCGAGCAGTACTTC	CASSQDRRGGSSEQYF
TRBD2	TRBV9	TRBJ2-3	-	TGTGCCAGCAGCGCCCGGACTAGCGGGGGTAGGGCGCAGTATTTT	CASSARTSGGRAQYF
TRBD1	TRBV23-1	TRBJ2-7	-	TGCGCCAGCAGTCAATCCGGGACAGTCAGCGAGCAGTACTTC	CASSQSGTVSEQYF
-	TRBV7-9	TRBJ1-5	-	TGTGCCAGCAGCCCCCCAGGGGCTGGGAATCAGCCCCAGCATTTT	CASSPPGAGNQPQHF
-	TRBV6-5	TRBJ2-2	-	TGTGCCAGCAGCCGCGACAGGAAGGGGCCCGGGGAGCTGTTTTTT	CASSRDRKGPGELFF
-	TRBV6-4	TRBJ2-2	-	TGTGCCAGCAGTACAGGGCCGGACACCGGGGAGCTGTTTTTT	CASSTGPDTGELFF
TRBD1	TRBV7-8	TRBJ1-4	-	TGTGCCAGCAGCCCAACGACGTCGATATGGGGACAGGGGGCTTCGGGGGCTAATGAAAAACTGTTTTTT	CASSPTTSIWGQGASGANEKLFF
TRBD1	TRBV7-9	TRBJ2-7	-	TGTGCCAGCAGCCGCGACAGGGACGCCTACGAGCAGTACTTC	CASSRDRDAYEQYF
-	TRBV2	TRBJ2-7	-	TGTGCCAGCAGGGATGACAGAACCTACGAGCAGTACTTC	CASRDDRTYEQYF
-	TRBV11-2	TRBJ1-2	once	TGTGCCAGCAGCTCCGCGGGGGGGACCTATGGCTACACCTTC	CASSSAGGTYGYTF
TRBD1	TRBV5-1	TRBJ1-2	-	TGCGCCAGCGCCGCCGGGACAGGGGGAACCTATGGCTACACCTTC	CASAAGTGGTYGYTF
-	TRBV27	TRBJ1-4	-	TGTGCCAGCAGTAGCCCCGTGGGGGGTACTAATGAAAAACTGTTTTTT	CASSSPVGGTNEKLFF
TRBD2	TRBV24-1	TRBJ2-2	-	TGTGCCACCACCGCGGGGGGGAACACCGGGGAGCTGTTTTTT	CATTAGGNTGELFF
TRBD1	TRBV28	TRBJ1-1	-	TGTGCCAGCAGTTTGACAGCAGGGGGAGGGAACACTGAAGCTTTCTTT	CASSLTAGGGNTEAFF
-	TRBV12-3/TRBV12-4	TRBJ2-1	-	TGTGCCAGCAGTTTTTCGAGGCAGGGTAGGTTCTTC	CASSFSRQGRFF
TRBD2	TRBV5-1	TRBJ2-7	-	TGCGCCAGCAGCTTGTTTAGCGGGGGGGCCGGGTCCTACGAGCAGTACTTC	CASSLFSGGAGSYEQYF
TRBD2	TRBV19	TRBJ2-7	once	TGTGCCAGTAGTACCCGTCGGCTAGCGGGTAGCTCCTACGAGCAGTACTTC	CASSTRRLAGSSYEQYF
TRBD1	TRBV5-1	TRBJ1-6	-	TGCGCCAGCAGCTCGGGACAGGGTAATTCACCCCTCCACTTT	CASSSGQGNSPLHF
TRBD1	TRBV29-1	TRBJ2-7	-	TGCAGCGTGGCGGGACAGGGGGTAACCTACGAGCAGTACTTC	CSVAGQGVTYEQYF
TRBD1	TRBV12-5	TRBJ2-7	-	TGTGCTAGTGGACCCCGACAGGGGAGAGGTTTGGAGGAGCAGTACTTC	CASGPRQGRGLEEQYF
-	TRBV6-5	TRBJ1-5	-	TGTGCCCCCGGCCGGGTGGTAAGGCAGCCCCAGCATTTT	CAPGRVVRQPQHF
-	TRBV7-2	TRBJ1-5	few	TGTGCCAGCAGCTCTGACAGAAGCAATCAGCCCCAGCATTTT	CASSSDRSNQPQHF
TRBD2	TRBV13	TRBJ2-3	-	TGTGCCAGCAGCCCCGCCGGACTTGCGGGGGGCCCGGGGGCGCAGTATTTT	CASSPAGLAGGPGAQYF
TRBD1	TRBV9	TRBJ2-7	-	TGTGCCAGCAGCGTAGGGACAGGGGTCTACGAGCAGTACTTC	CASSVGTGVYEQYF
-	TRBV28	TRBJ1-1	-	TGTGCCAGCAGTCCCCTCCGGGACATCCTCACTGAAGCTTTCTTT	CASSPLRDILTEAFF
TRBD1	TRBV4-1	TRBJ1-5	few	TGCGCCAGCAGCCAACCCGGGACAGGGATCGGTCAGCCCCAGCATTTT	CASSQPGTGIGQPQHF
-	TRBV28	TRBJ1-3	-	TGTGCCAGCAGTTATCCCTCCGCGGGGGGCGTTGGAAACACCATATATTTT	CASSYPSAGGVGNTIYF
-	TRBV10-2	TRBJ1-1	-	TGCGCCAGCAGCGAATTACAGGGGAACACTGAAGCTTTCTTT	CASSELQGNTEAFF
TRBD2	TRBV10-3	TRBJ2-3	-	TGTGCCATCAGTGATTACGGGGGGGCCCTTGATACGCAGTATTTT	CAISDYGGALDTQYF
-	TRBV9	TRBJ1-4	-	TGTGCCAGCAGCGCAGAGACAAGCACTAATGAAAAACTGTTTTTT	CASSAETSTNEKLFF